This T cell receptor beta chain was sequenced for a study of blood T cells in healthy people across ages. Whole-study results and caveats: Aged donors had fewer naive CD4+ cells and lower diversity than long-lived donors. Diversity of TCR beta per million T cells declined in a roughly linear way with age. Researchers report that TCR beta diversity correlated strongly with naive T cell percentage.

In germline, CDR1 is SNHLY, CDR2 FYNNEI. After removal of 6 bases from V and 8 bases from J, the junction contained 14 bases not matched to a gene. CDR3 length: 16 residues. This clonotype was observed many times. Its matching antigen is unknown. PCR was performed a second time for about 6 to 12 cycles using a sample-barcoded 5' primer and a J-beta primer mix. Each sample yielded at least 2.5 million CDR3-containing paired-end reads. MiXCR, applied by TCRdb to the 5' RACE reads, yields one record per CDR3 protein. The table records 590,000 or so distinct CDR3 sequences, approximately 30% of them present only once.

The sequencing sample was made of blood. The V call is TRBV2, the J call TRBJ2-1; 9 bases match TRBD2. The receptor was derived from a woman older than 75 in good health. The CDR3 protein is CASRAFLAGRDHEQFF. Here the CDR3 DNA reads TGTGCCAGCAGGGCATTCCTAGCGGGGCGCGACCATGAGCAGTTCTTC.